The clone carrying this TCR beta chain was detected a few times. The data were obtained in a study of T-cell reconstitution after alpha-beta-depleted transplantation in children. Germline assignment: CDR1 MGHRA and CDR2 YSYEKL. V was cut by 2 bases and J by 3 bases, with 16 bases left in between. The CDR3 totals 16 residues. Unique molecular identifiers tagged the TCRbeta library. TCRdb reprocessed the PCR reads via MiXCR and lists one record per CDR3 protein. The table lists around 400,000 distinct CDR3 sequences, roughly 22% of them singletons. The chain has TRBV4-1 and TRBJ1-1, with D tentatively TRBD1 (5 bases). This sequence was found in a human donor who donated a stem cell graft to a child with acute myeloid leukemia. The specimen was PBMCs from the stem cell graft donor, collected from the stem cell graft. Written as DNA, the CDR3 is TGCGCCAGCAGCCAAACGATTCCCGGGACCCACACTGAAGCTTTCTTT. Protein product: CASSQTIPGTHTEAFF.